These 28 T cell receptor beta chains originate from one sample sequenced in a study of cytomegalovirus exposure and HLA in healthy donors. Primers for the PCR totalled 60 Vbeta and 13 Jbeta. Sequencing used immunoSEQ multiplex PCR; TCRdb keeps in-frame clones, though not all of them. The sample records about 160,000 clones, 82% being singletons. Input material: PBMCs. These receptors were obtained from a man aged 50-60 years in good health and CMV-seropositive.

The V gene is TRBV28, the J gene TRBJ2-3; 14 bases fit TRBD2. The V gene's germline CDR1 is MDHEN and CDR2 SYDVKM. There are 16 residues in the CDR3. The J segment lost 5 bases and the V segment lost 4 bases, leaving 5 bases of the junction unmatched. The CDR3 DNA sequence: TGTGCCAGCAGTTCCCCGGGACTAGCGGGAGAAGATACGCAGTATTTT. Encoded protein: CASSSPGLAGEDTQYF.

The chain has TRBV27 and TRBJ2-7; 9 nucleotides align to TRBD2. Germline V CDR1 and CDR2: MNHEY, SMNVEV (reference sequence). J was trimmed by 6 bases and V by 6 bases; bases with no gene match: 9. The CDR3 is made up of 14 amino acids. CDR3 amino acids: CASRRREGEGEQYF. CDR3 nucleotides: TGTGCCAGCAGGAGGCGGGAGGGGGAGGGCGAGCAGTACTTC.

The chain has TRBV15 and TRBJ2-1; perhaps TRBD2 as D (7 bases). There are 16 residues in the CDR3. CDR1 LNHNV and CDR2 YYDKDF come from the germline V gene (reference sequence). Trimming removed 0 bases from V and 9 bases from J, with 18 bases in between. The CDR3 protein is CATSRDRTRGFIEQFF. CDR3 sequence (DNA): TGTGCCACCAGCAGAGATCGGACTAGGGGGTTTATTGAGCAGTTCTTC.

The chain joins TRBV5-5 to TRBJ2-1; 7 bases are shared with TRBD1. The CDR3 has 16 amino acids. Germline V CDR1 and CDR2: SGHKS, YYEKEE (reference sequence). After removal of 4 bases from V and 0 bases from J, the junction contained 7 bases not matched to a gene. CDR3 DNA: TGTGCCAGCAGCGACGGGACAGTTCGCTCCTACAATGAGCAGTTCTTC. Residues: CASSDGTVRSYNEQFF.

The rearrangement uses TRBV5-1 and TRBJ1-2; D not resolved. Germline V gives CDR1 SGHRS, CDR2 YFSETQ. The CDR3 totals 15 residues. V gave up 3 bases and J gave up 7 bases, with 19 bases separating them. The DNA of the CDR3 is TGCGCCAGCAGCTGGGCAGTCGGGGAATCAGGTGGCTACACCTTC. This gives the protein CASSWAVGESGGYTF. The full variable domain, its missing parts supplied by reference TRBV5-1 and TRBJ1-2, is KAGVTQTPRYLIKTRGQQVTLSCSPISGHRSVSWYQQTPGQGLQFLFEYFSETQRNKGNFPGRFSGRQFSNSRSEMNVSTLELGDSALYLCASSWAVGESGGYTFGSGTRLTVV.

The chain has TRBV7-9 and TRBJ2-3, with 7 bases fitting TRBD1. This CDR3 is built from 14 residues. J lost 2 bases, V lost 6 bases, and 5 bases had no gene match. CDR1 SEHNR and CDR2 FQNEAQ come from the germline V gene (reference sequence). In DNA, the CDR3 is TGTGCCAGCAGTGCGACAGGGCCCACAGATACGCAGTATTTT. This codes for CASSATGPTDTQYF.

CDR3 nucleotide sequence: TGTGCCAGCAGCCCGAGGGGCGGGGGTGGAGAGACCCAGTACTTC. It translates to CASSPRGGGGETQYF. The rearrangement links TRBV7-3 to TRBJ2-5, with 7 bases lining up with TRBD2. The CDR3 is 15 amino acids. J gave up 4 bases and V 5 bases, and 10 bases lay outside the gene matches. Germline V gene lookup returns CDR1 SGHTA and CDR2 FQGTGA.

The chain joins TRBV9 to TRBJ2-7, with TRBD1 matching 8 bases. V shed 0 bases, J shed 4 bases, and the junction held 6 bases outside the gene matches. Germline values: CDR1 SGDLS, CDR2 YYNGEE. This CDR3 spans 15 amino acids. The CDR3 coding sequence is TGTGCCAGCAGCGTAGCCCCGGACAGGGAATACGAGCAGTACTTC. It translates to CASSVAPDREYEQYF.

This clone has a single count. This chain links TRBV4-3 with TRBJ1-3; the D gene is possibly TRBD1 (6 bases). Germline V gene sequence: CDR1 LGHNA, CDR2 YSLEER. V dropped 0 bases and J dropped 0 bases, with 12 bases sitting between them. The CDR3 runs to 17 residues. Written as DNA, the CDR3 is TGCGCCAGCAGCCAAGATCCGACAGGATTCTCTGGAAACACCATATATTTT. This gives the protein CASSQDPTGFSGNTIYF.

This chain joins TRBV7-9 and TRBJ2-4; tentatively, D is TRBD2 (7 bases). This CDR3 has 15 amino acids. V was cut by 1 base and J by 6 bases, with 13 bases left in between. Per the germline V gene, CDR1 is SEHNR and CDR2 is FQNEAQ (reference sequence). The CDR3 protein is CASSLDAGARNIQYF. For the CDR3, the DNA is TGTGCCAGCAGCTTAGACGCGGGGGCGCGAAACATTCAGTACTTC.

V is TRBV28 and J is TRBJ1-1, with D unclear. V lost 6 bases and J 1 base, leaving 12 bases between the germline ends. Per germline, CDR1 MDHEN and CDR2 SYDVKM. The CDR3 sequence is 14 residues long. CDR3 loop: CASRYAGGNTEAFF. The CDR3 bases are TGTGCCAGCAGATACGCCGGAGGGAACACTGAAGCTTTCTTT.

CDR3 nucleotide sequence: TGTGCCAGTACGGAGACGGGGGGGAGGAACACTGAAGCTTTCTTT. It codes for CASTETGGRNTEAFF. The chain carries TRBV19 and TRBJ1-1; tentatively, D is TRBD1 (5 bases). The V end was cut by 7 bases, the J end by 1 base, with 16 bases between. Germline CDR1 LNHDA, CDR2 SQIVND (reference sequence). The CDR3 length is 15 residues. Combining the CDR3 with reference TRBV19 and TRBJ1-1 gives the whole variable domain DGGITQSPKYLFRKEGQNVTLSCEQNLNHDAMYWYRQDPGQGLRLIYYSQIVNDFQKGDIAEGYSVSREKKESFPLTVTSAQKNPTAFYLCASTETGGRNTEAFFGQGTRLTVV.

The chain joins TRBV28 to TRBJ1-5, with D unclear. The CDR3 covers 12 residues. Germline V gene sequence: CDR1 MDHEN, CDR2 SYDVKM. V was trimmed by 6 bases and J by 0 bases, leaving 3 bases between them. CDR3 sequence (DNA): TGTGCCAGCAGCGGTAGCAATCAGCCCCAGCATTTT. It specifies CASSGSNQPQHF.

The rearrangement joins TRBV2 to TRBJ2-7; 10 nucleotides agree with TRBD1. V gave up 6 bases and J gave up 5 bases; unmatched junction bases: 7. This CDR3 has 14 residues. CDR1 SNHLY and CDR2 FYNNEI come from the germline V gene. Written as DNA, the CDR3 is TGTGCCAGCAGGGGGGGACAGGGGTTCCACGAGCAGTACTTC. Amino acids: CASRGGQGFHEQYF. The full variable domain, its missing parts supplied by reference TRBV2 and TRBJ2-7, is EPEVTQTPSHQVTQMGQEVILRCVPISNHLYFYWYRQILGQKVEFLVSFYNNEISEKSEIFDDQFSVERPDGSNFTLKIRSTKLEDSAMYFCASRGGQGFHEQYFGPGTRLTVT.

The CDR3 DNA reads TGTGCCAGTAGGGCCGAAAACACCGGGGAGCTGTTTTTT. Protein sequence: CASRAENTGELFF. The chain is built from TRBV19 and TRBJ2-2; D unresolved. Germline V lookup: CDR1 LNHDA, CDR2 SQIVND (reference sequence). Trimming stripped 6 bases from V and 2 bases from J, with 7 bases between. This CDR3 is 13 amino acids long.

The chain employs TRBV28 and TRBJ1-1, with D tentatively TRBD1 (6 bases). CDR1 is MDHEN and CDR2 is SYDVKM in the germline V gene. The CDR3 extends over 16 amino acids. V was shortened by 3 bases and J by 6 bases, with 20 bases between the two germline ends. The CDR3 spells CASSLGGAQVLAEAFF. The CDR3 region has the DNA TGTGCCAGCAGTTTGGGGGGGGCGCAGGTTCTTGCTGAAGCTTTCTTT.

The gene calls are TRBV18 and TRBJ2-1; unclear D gene. V dropped 4 bases and J dropped 14 bases, with 24 bases sitting between them. Germline values: CDR1 KGHSH, CDR2 LQKENI. This CDR3 has 15 amino acids. CDR3 nucleotide sequence: TGTGCCAGCTCACTCGGTGAGGCCCACGCTTCGCCGAAGTTCTTC. Translation gives CASSLGEAHASPKFF.

The chain couples TRBV6-4 to TRBJ1-1, with D perhaps TRBD1 (5 bases). Germline assignment: CDR1 MRHNA and CDR2 SNTAGT. This CDR3 region has 15 residues. Trimming left V 10 bases short and J 3 bases short, with 21 bases between. The CDR3 protein is CATRMRDLRHTEAFF. CDR3 in DNA: TGTGCCACCCGAATGAGGGACTTAAGGCACACTGAAGCTTTCTTT.

The chain has TRBV27 and TRBJ2-5, with 11 positions matching TRBD2. Trimming removed 5 bases from V and 5 bases from J; junction bases left unmatched: 4. The CDR3 is 14 amino acids. The germline V gene encodes CDR1 MNHEY and CDR2 SMNVEV (reference sequence). The CDR3 loop is CASSPLAGGETQYF. The CDR3 region has the DNA TGTGCCAGCAGTCCCCTAGCGGGAGGTGAGACCCAGTACTTC.

V usage is TRBV2 and J usage is TRBJ1-2; maybe TRBD1 (6 bases). CDR3 length: 13 residues. Germline V gene lookup returns CDR1 SNHLY and CDR2 FYNNEI. Trimming cost V 7 bases and J 10 bases, with 19 bases left between them. The CDR3 DNA reads as TGTGCCAGCAAGATAACAGGGACGGAGAACTACACCTTC. Residues: CASKITGTENYTF.

J is TRBJ1-2 and V is TRBV2; 10 bases are shared with TRBD1. The trim removed 9 bases at V and 4 bases at J, leaving 2 bases unmatched. The CDR3 runs to 12 residues. The germline gives CDR1 SNHLY, CDR2 FYNNEI. CDR3 region: CASRTGGYGYTF. In DNA, the CDR3 is TGTGCCAGTAGGACAGGGGGCTATGGCTACACCTTC.

The V and J genes are TRBV11-2 and TRBJ2-3, with D perhaps matching TRBD2 (5 bases). Germline values: CDR1 SGHAT, CDR2 FQNNGV. Between the trimmed V and J ends, which lost 6 bases and 1 base, there was a span of 14 bases. There are 15 residues in the CDR3. Here the CDR3 DNA reads TGTGCCAGCAGAGCTCTGAGGCGGGGCACAGATACGCAGTATTTT. This codes for CASRALRRGTDTQYF.

The CDR3: CASSSLQGGSSGNTIYF. The CDR3 region has the DNA TGTGCCAGCTCATCACTCCAAGGCGGGAGCTCTGGAAACACCATATATTTT. The chain has TRBV18 and TRBJ1-3; D not resolved. CDR3 length equals 17 residues. In germline, CDR1 is KGHSH, CDR2 LQKENI. The ends were cut back, 5 bases at V and 0 bases at J, with 17 bases in the middle.

V is TRBV4-3 and J is TRBJ2-7; 8 bases are shared with TRBD2. The germline CDR1 and CDR2 sequences are LGHNA and YSLEER. The CDR3 totals 18 residues. J was trimmed by 4 bases and V by 1 base; bases with no gene match: 15. In DNA form, the CDR3 reads TGCGCCAGCAGCCAAGGCCCCCGGGCGGGAGGTGTCATTTACGAGCAGTACTTC. The encoded protein is CASSQGPRAGGVIYEQYF.

The V call is TRBV6-5, the J call TRBJ2-7, with TRBD1 as a possible D gene (5 bases). V was clipped by 7 bases and J by 3 bases, with 19 bases between them. From germline, CDR1 is MNHEY and CDR2 SVGAGI. The CDR3 runs to 15 residues. The CDR3 nucleotides are TGTGCCAGCACCGCCCATTCAGGGAACGGCTACGAGCAGTACTTC. Amino acid sequence: CASTAHSGNGYEQYF.

Only one count was recorded for this clone. V is TRBV9 and J is TRBJ2-7, with a tentative D call TRBD2 (6 bases). V lost 3 bases to trimming and J lost 3 bases, with 16 bases between them. The CDR3 has 15 residues. Per germline, CDR1 SGDLS and CDR2 YYNGEE. The CDR3 region has the DNA TGTGCCAGCAGCGAAGATTGGGGGGACGGCTACGAGCAGTACTTC. Translation: CASSEDWGDGYEQYF.

CDR3 nucleotides: TGTGCCAGCAGCGTAGGAGGGGGCGGATCAACTAATGAAAAACTGTTTTTT. It specifies CASSVGGGGSTNEKLFF. This chain uses TRBV9 with TRBJ1-4; TRBD1 aligns across 7 bases. Germline trimming cut 0 bases from V and 0 bases from J; bases unmatched to any gene: 5. This CDR3 has 17 residues. The germline V gene has CDR1 SGDLS and CDR2 YYNGEE.

The gene calls are TRBV4-2 and TRBJ2-7; D ambiguous. Trimming cost V 0 bases and J 2 bases, with 5 bases left between them. Per the germline V gene, CDR1 is LGHNA and CDR2 is YNFKEQ. CDR3 length: 13 residues. The chain's CDR3 is CASSQEPAYEQYF. The DNA of the CDR3 is TGTGCCAGCAGCCAAGAACCGGCCTACGAGCAGTACTTC.